This T cell receptor beta chain originates from a study of blood T cells in healthy people across ages. The authors ran a second PCR of about 7 to 11 cycles using a sample-barcoded 5' primer and a J-beta primer mix. Each CDR3 protein is one row after TCRdb ran MiXCR on the 5' RACE reads. Here the sample spans about 570,000 distinct CDR3 sequences, about 25% being singletons. Per germline, CDR1 SGHTA and CDR2 FQGNSA. V was shortened by 0 bases and J by 4 bases, with 9 bases between the two germline ends. The CDR3 is made up of 14 amino acids. Isolated per sample were at least 6 million PBMCs. This same sample was also taken into another study, of T cells of mothers and their children. As that report states: With unrelated pairs as the comparison, related mother-child pairs had a slightly higher overlap that was not significant.

The TCR sequence derives from a boy between 2 and 15 years old in good health. The sample comprised blood. The J gene is TRBJ2-5, the V gene TRBV7-2; D unclear. The CDR3 DNA follows: TGTGCCAGCAGCTTAGCTTCACGCAGAGAGACCCAGTACTTC. Protein sequence: CASSLASRRETQYF.